Presented here are 31 T cell receptor beta chains from one specimen sequenced in a study of tumor and adjacent non-tumor tissue in lung cancer. RNA was extracted from bulk tissue without any cell sorting. This non-tumor lung sample came from over 3 cm beyond the tumor edge. The library came from three nested PCR rounds adapted from ARM-PCR protocols. TCRdb used MiXCR to reprocess the multiplex PCR reads, holding one entry per CDR3 protein. The sample shows tens of thousands of distinct CDR3 sequences, approximately 82% of them seen only once. What was sequenced was distant non-tumor lung tissue. The receptors were gathered from a man between 65 and 85 years old with non-small cell lung cancer.

This clonotype was observed a few times. One end of the junction does not line up with germline, which may come from a read error. The chain is built from TRBV5-4 and TRBJ1-6, with D possibly TRBD1 on 6 matching bases. Germline V gene lookup returns CDR1 SGHNT and CDR2 YYREEE (reference sequence). The CDR3 covers 17 residues. CDR3 region: CANSTGTRGGINSPLHF. The CDR3 DNA reads as TGTGCCAACAGCACCGGGACAAGGGGAGGGATTAATTCACCCCTCCACTTT.

Comment on this clonotype: This likely comes from a read error, as the CDR3 has no conserved phenylalanine or tryptophan at its end. The rearrangement links TRBV29-1 to TRBJ2-7; D might be TRBD2 (6 bases). This CDR3 is 14 amino acids long. Germline values: CDR1 SQVTM, CDR2 ANQGSEA. Trimming took off 2 bases at V and 7 bases at J, with 18 bases between the two ends. In nucleotides, the CDR3 is TGCAGCGTTGAAAGGGCGGGACCGACTTATGAGCAGTACCTC. Protein product: CSVERAGPTYEQYL.

By share of the sample, this clonotype is medium-sized. V and J are TRBV11-2 and TRBJ1-2, with D possibly matching TRBD1 (5 bases). Germline CDR1 SGHAT, CDR2 FQNNGV. The CDR3 totals 13 residues. Trimming left V 5 bases short and J 6 bases short, with 13 bases between. CDR3 sequence: CASSPVGENGYTF. CDR3 sequence (DNA): TGTGCCAGCAGCCCGGTAGGGGAAAATGGCTACACCTTC.

Details on this clonotype: An end of the junction differs from the germline gene, which may be a read error. This chain links TRBV6-5 with TRBJ2-2; a weak D match, TRBD1 (6 bases). This CDR3 contains 16 residues. Looked up from germline, CDR1 is MNHEY and CDR2 is SVGAGI. CDR3 amino acids: CASRYLDRRNTGELFF. In nucleotides, the CDR3 is TGTGCCAGCAGATACCTTGACAGGAGGAACACCGGTGAGCTGTTTTTT.

With respect to this clonotype: The junction departs from germline at one end; a sequencing error may be responsible. The chain links TRBV11-2 to TRBJ1-3; perhaps TRBD1 as D (6 bases). CDR3 length equals 14 residues. The germline CDR1 and CDR2 sequences are SGHAT and FQNNGV. CDR3 sequence (DNA): TGTGCCAACAGCTTAGTGGGACCCGGGGACATCATATATTTT. Its translation is CANSLVGPGDIIYF.

On this clonotype: The germline gene is not matched at one end of the junction; a read error may be the cause. V is TRBV11-1 and J is TRBJ2-7, with a tentative D call TRBD1 (5 bases). Germline V lookup: CDR1 SGHAT, CDR2 FQDESV (reference sequence). The CDR3 has 14 residues. This CDR3 is CDSRSRETTYERYF. The CDR3 nucleotides are TGTGACAGCAGATCCAGGGAAACGACCTACGAGCGGTACTTC. The variable domain in full, with the rest retrieved from reference TRBV11-1 and TRBJ2-7, is EAEVAQSPRYKITEKSQAVAFWCDPISGHATLYWYRQILGQGPELLVQFQDESVVDDSQLPKDRFSAERLKGVDSTLKIQPAELGDSAMYLCDSRSRETTYERYFGPGTRLTVT.

This clonotype was recorded a few times. This may stem from a read error, because a much larger clone lies one nucleotide away. This chain links TRBV6-1 with TRBJ2-3, with TRBD2 identical over 13 bases. CDR3 length equals 16 residues. V lost 3 bases, J lost 2 bases, and 2 bases stayed unmatched. Germline V gene lookup returns CDR1 MNHNS and CDR2 SASEGT. CDR3 DNA: TGTGCCAGCAGTGATGGACTAGCGGGGGTCACAGATACGCAGTATTTT. Its protein is CASSDGLAGVTDTQYF.

Concerning this clonotype: Mismatch with germline at one junction end may stem from a read error. This chain joins TRBV5-6 and TRBJ2-7, with 12 bases lining up with TRBD1. CDR1 is SGHDT, CDR2 YYEEEE, per germline. The CDR3 has 15 amino acids. Written as DNA, the CDR3 is TGTGCCGGCAGCTTGGGACAGGGGGCTAATTTCGAGCAGTACTTC. Residues: CAGSLGQGANFEQYF. The complete variable domain, with remaining parts taken from reference TRBV5-6 and TRBJ2-7, reads DAGVTQSPTHLIKTRGQQVTLRCSPKSGHDTVSWYQQALGQGPQFIFQYYEEEERQRGNFPDRFSGHQFPNYSSELNVNALLLGDSALYLCAGSLGQGANFEQYFGPGTRLTVT.

This CDR3 reads CVSSSDEGYTF. In DNA form, the CDR3 reads TGTGTCAGTAGTTCAGACGAAGGTTACACCTTC. The V gene is TRBV12-3 or TRBV12-4, the J gene TRBJ1-2; D unclear. The CDR3 contains 11 residues.

Notes on this clonotype: A much larger clonotype is one base distant, so this may be a read error. A read error is likely, as this CDR3 ends without the conserved phenylalanine or tryptophan. The chain carries TRBV20-1 and TRBJ1-2, with D perhaps matching TRBD1 (6 bases). Germline V lookup: CDR1 DFQATT, CDR2 SNEGSKA (reference sequence). The V gene lost 6 bases and the J gene lost 2 bases, with 16 bases spanning the gap. This CDR3 contains 14 residues. Written as DNA, the CDR3 is TGCAGTGCCCAAGGGGGGAAACCCAACTATGGCTACACCCTC. Protein sequence: CSAQGGKPNYGYTL.

The J gene is TRBJ2-7, the V gene TRBV10-3, with a tentative D call TRBD2 (6 bases). This CDR3 contains 14 residues. Germline V gene data show CDR1 as ENHRY and CDR2 as SYGVKD. Trimming left V 3 bases short and J 4 bases short, with 13 bases between. CDR3 amino acids: CAISDKMGGYEQYF. CDR3 nucleotide sequence: TGTGCCATCAGTGATAAAATGGGAGGTTACGAGCAGTACTTC.

About this clonotype: At one of its ends the junction is not consistent with the germline gene, which may arise from a read error. The rearrangement joins TRBV29-1 to TRBJ1-4, with D maybe TRBD1 (5 bases). The CDR3 contains 12 residues. Germline CDR1 is SQVTM and CDR2 is ANQGSEA. The CDR3 region has the DNA TGTAGCATTGTTAAGGGGCAAGGAAAACTGTTTTTT. This translates into CSIVKGQGKLFF.

Turning to this clonotype: With a much larger clone just one base away, this may be a read error. The chain carries TRBV2 and TRBJ2-1; TRBD1 matches at 8 bases. The germline V gene has CDR1 SNHLY and CDR2 FYNNEI. The CDR3 is 15 amino acids. The CDR3: CGSSEIQGDYNEQFF. CDR3 coding DNA: TGTGGCAGCAGTGAGATACAGGGGGACTACAATGAGCAGTTCTTC.

With respect to this clonotype: A much larger clone lies one base from this, so it may be a read error. CDR3 loop: CASSSAPAVGNTIYF. CDR3 coding DNA: TGTGCCAGCAGCTCGGCCCCCGCGGTCGGAAACACCATATATTTT. The chain is built from TRBV5-5 and TRBJ1-3; D is ambiguous. Germline assignment: CDR1 SGHKS and CDR2 YYEKEE (reference sequence). The V and J ends lost 3 bases and 4 bases respectively, with 14 bases between them. CDR3 size: 15 residues.

In regard to this clonotype: A read error may produce the germline difference seen at one junction end. The genes are TRBV11-2 and TRBJ1-6, with 10 bases fitting TRBD1. Germline values: CDR1 SGHAT, CDR2 FQNNGV. The CDR3 is 17 amino acids. In DNA, the CDR3 is TGTGCCAACAGCTTAGTCCGACAGGGGGCTATTAATTCACCCCTCCACTTT. It is translated as CANSLVRQGAINSPLHF.

This clonotype was seen a handful of times. CDR3: CASSLEDPSTDTQYF. In DNA, the CDR3 is TGCGCCAGCAGCTTGGAGGACCCAAGCACAGATACGCAGTATTTT. The J gene is TRBJ2-3, the V gene TRBV5-1; D is uncertain. Trimming stripped 0 bases from V and 0 bases from J, with 8 bases between. The CDR3 has 15 residues. Germline V gene lookup returns CDR1 SGHRS and CDR2 YFSETQ.

Turning to this clonotype: The missing conserved phenylalanine or tryptophan at the end of this CDR3 makes a read error likely. The CDR3 nucleotides read TGTGCCAGCAGTTTAAGCCAGACTAGCACAGATACGCAGTATTTA. Translated: CASSLSQTSTDTQYL. The rearrangement joins TRBV28 to TRBJ2-3; no definite D call. V was cut by 2 bases and J by 0 bases, with 9 bases left in between. The V gene's germline CDR1 is MDHEN and CDR2 SYDVKM. The CDR3 covers 15 residues.

On this clonotype itself: The junction differs from germline at one of its ends, possibly a read error. V gene TRBV5-4 combines with J gene TRBJ1-2, with TRBD1 identical over 9 bases. Germline V gene sequence: CDR1 SGHNT, CDR2 YYREEE (reference sequence). CDR3 size: 16 residues. CDR3 protein: CASNPKQGARDYDYTF. The CDR3 region has the DNA TGTGCCAGCAACCCGAAACAGGGGGCGCGGGACTATGACTACACCTTC. Full variable domain (remainder filled in from reference TRBV5-4 and TRBJ1-2): ETGVTQSPTHLIKTRGQQVTLRCSSQSGHNTVSWYQQALGQGPQFIFQYYREEENGRGNFPPRFSGLQFPNYSSELNVNALELDDSALYLCASNPKQGARDYDYTFGSGTRLTVV.

A word on this clonotype: One end of the junction is discordant with germline, which a read error may explain. The V and J genes are TRBV6-2 or TRBV6-3 and TRBJ1-2, with TRBD1 matching 8 bases. The V gene's germline CDR1 is MNHEY and CDR2 SVGEGT. CDR3 length: 14 residues. The CDR3 region is CASSRDRTNYGHTF. CDR3 bases: TGTGCCAGCAGTAGGGACAGGACTAACTATGGCCACACCTTC.

V gene TRBV6-5 combines with J gene TRBJ2-7; tentative D call: TRBD1 (5 bases). The germline V and J ends were trimmed by 0 bases and 4 bases, with 13 bases remaining between them. The CDR3 loop spans 15 amino acids. CDR1 and CDR2 (germline): MNHEY, SVGAGI. CDR3 DNA: TGTGCCAGCAGTTACTCGTCAGGGAATATTTACGAGCAGTACTTC. Translating it yields CASSYSSGNIYEQYF.

This sequence joins TRBV11-2 and TRBJ2-1; TRBD2 might be the D (7 bases). The CDR3 loop spans 15 amino acids. V lost 0 bases and J lost 10, with 16 bases in between. Germline values: CDR1 SGHAT, CDR2 FQNNGV. CDR3: CASSLEMRGLYEQFF. In DNA, the CDR3 is TGTGCCAGCAGCTTAGAGATGCGGGGGCTCTACGAGCAGTTCTTC.

Regarding this clonotype: Sequence at one end of the junction differs from germline and may be a read error. The chain carries TRBV11-2 and TRBJ2-5; D gene ambiguous. The CDR3 extends over 15 amino acids. Germline CDR1 and CDR2: SGHAT and FQNNGV. Here the CDR3 reads CACSPSTVGQETQYF. In nucleotides, the CDR3 is TGTGCCTGCAGCCCGAGTACAGTTGGGCAAGAGACCCAGTACTTC.

This clonotype was counted a few times. It may be a read error: a sequence one base away is much more abundant. The rearrangement joins TRBV6-1 to TRBJ2-1; D possibly corresponds to TRBD2 (5 bases). Deletions cut 4 bases from V and 8 bases from J, with 18 bases between. Per the germline V gene, CDR1 is MNHNS and CDR2 is SASEGT. The CDR3 sequence is 15 residues long. CDR3 sequence reads: CASSVLVGVSYEQFF. CDR3 nucleotide sequence: TGTGCCAGCAGTGTTTTAGTGGGAGTCTCATATGAGCAGTTCTTC.

This clonotype was seen a single time. At one boundary the junction diverges from the germline segment, which might be a read error. The CDR3 DNA follows: TGTGCCAGCACTTACAATAGGGTCAACAATTCACCCCTCCACTTT. As protein: CASTYNRVNNSPLHF. The chain employs TRBV6-5 and TRBJ1-6, with D hard to call. There are 15 residues in the CDR3. Germline lookup yields CDR1 MNHEY and CDR2 SVGAGI.

Concerning this clonotype: This may stem from a read error, because a much larger clone lies one nucleotide away. This rearrangement joins TRBV28 to TRBJ2-1; D may be TRBD2 (6 bases). Germline V gene lookup returns CDR1 MDHEN and CDR2 SYDVKM. The CDR3 spans 15 residues. DNA of the CDR3: TGTGCCAGCAGGTCGGGCGGGGCGGACATCAATGGGCAGTTCTTC. This sequence encodes CASRSGGADINGQFF.

The CDR3 nucleotides read TGCGCCAGCAGTGAGTCGGGAATGAACTATGAAGCTTTCTTT. This sequence encodes CASSESGMNYEAFF. This chain uses TRBV10-1 with TRBJ1-1; D is uncertain. This CDR3 contains 14 residues. The ends were cut back, 0 bases at V and 7 bases at J, with 12 bases in the middle. Germline V gives CDR1 WNHNN, CDR2 SYGVQD (reference sequence).

The gene calls are TRBV10-3 and TRBJ2-1; possibly TRBD2 for D (6 bases). This CDR3 is 17 amino acids long. CDR1 and CDR2 from the germline V gene are ENHRY and SYGVKD. The V end was cut by 10 bases, the J end by 2 bases, with 24 bases between. This CDR3 is CATRVTSVGSTYNEQFF. CDR3 nucleotides: TGTGCCACCAGGGTGACTAGTGTGGGGTCCACCTACAATGAGCAGTTCTTC.

The CDR3 loop is CSVLPVEGAGNTIYF. CDR3 bases: TGCAGTGTTCTCCCGGTTGAGGGGGCTGGAAACACCATATATTTT. The V gene is TRBV29-1, the J gene TRBJ1-3, with a tentative D call TRBD1 (6 bases). This CDR3 has 15 residues. The germline gives CDR1 SQVTM, CDR2 ANQGSEA. Full variable domain (remainder filled in from reference TRBV29-1 and TRBJ1-3): SAVISQKPSRDICQRGTSLTIQCQVDSQVTMMFWYRQQPGQSLTLIATANQGSEATYESGFVIDKFPISRPNLTFSTLTVSNMSPEDSSIYLCSVLPVEGAGNTIYFGEGSWLTVV.

Comments on this clonotype: An end of the junction does not agree with germline; a read error may underlie this. The chain joins TRBV4-3 to TRBJ2-2; 13 positions agree with TRBD2. Germline-derived CDR1 and CDR2 are LGHNA and YSLEER. This CDR3 is 17 amino acids long. In nucleotides, the CDR3 is TGCGCCAGCAGGCAAGATCTACTAGCGGGAGGGGCCGGGGAGCTGTTTTTC. It translates to CASRQDLLAGGAGELFF.

To note about this clonotype: Just one base apart from a much larger clone, this may be a read error. The conserved final phenylalanine or tryptophan is absent from the CDR3, which likely points to a read error. The chain joins TRBV12-3 or TRBV12-4 to TRBJ1-1; weak D call: TRBD1 (5 bases). V dropped 7 bases and J dropped 3 bases, with 9 bases sitting between them. The CDR3 has 12 amino acids. Here the CDR3 reads CASKGGDTEAFY. The CDR3 nucleotides are TGTGCCAGCAAGGGAGGGGACACTGAAGCTTTCTAT.

About this clonotype itself: One end of the junction fails to match germline, which may point to a read error. This rearrangement joins TRBV11-3 to TRBJ1-1, with TRBD1 matching over 8 bases. The CDR3 spans 13 residues. Germline V CDR1 and CDR2: SGHNT, YENEEA. This CDR3 is CDSRGQGMTEAFF. The DNA of the CDR3 is TGTGACAGCAGAGGACAGGGTATGACTGAAGCTTTCTTT. Full variable domain (rest looked up from reference TRBV11-3 and TRBJ1-1): EAGVVQSPRYKIIEKKQPVAFWCNPISGHNTLYWYLQNLGQGPELLIRYENEEAVDDSQLPKDRFSAERLKGVDSTLKIQPAELGDSAVYLCDSRGQGMTEAFFGQGTRLTVV.